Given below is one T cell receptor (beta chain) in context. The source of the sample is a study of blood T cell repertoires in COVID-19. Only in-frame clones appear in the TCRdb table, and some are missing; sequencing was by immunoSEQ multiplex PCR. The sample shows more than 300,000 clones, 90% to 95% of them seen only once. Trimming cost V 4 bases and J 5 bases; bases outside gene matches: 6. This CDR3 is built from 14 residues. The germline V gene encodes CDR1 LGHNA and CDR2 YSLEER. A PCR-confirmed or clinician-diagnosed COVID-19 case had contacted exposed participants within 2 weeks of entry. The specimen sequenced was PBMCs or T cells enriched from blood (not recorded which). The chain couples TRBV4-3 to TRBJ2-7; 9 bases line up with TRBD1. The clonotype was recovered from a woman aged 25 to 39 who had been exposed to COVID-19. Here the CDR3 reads CASSLDRGRDEQYF. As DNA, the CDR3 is TGCGCCAGCAGCCTGGACAGGGGTAGGGACGAGCAGTACTTC.